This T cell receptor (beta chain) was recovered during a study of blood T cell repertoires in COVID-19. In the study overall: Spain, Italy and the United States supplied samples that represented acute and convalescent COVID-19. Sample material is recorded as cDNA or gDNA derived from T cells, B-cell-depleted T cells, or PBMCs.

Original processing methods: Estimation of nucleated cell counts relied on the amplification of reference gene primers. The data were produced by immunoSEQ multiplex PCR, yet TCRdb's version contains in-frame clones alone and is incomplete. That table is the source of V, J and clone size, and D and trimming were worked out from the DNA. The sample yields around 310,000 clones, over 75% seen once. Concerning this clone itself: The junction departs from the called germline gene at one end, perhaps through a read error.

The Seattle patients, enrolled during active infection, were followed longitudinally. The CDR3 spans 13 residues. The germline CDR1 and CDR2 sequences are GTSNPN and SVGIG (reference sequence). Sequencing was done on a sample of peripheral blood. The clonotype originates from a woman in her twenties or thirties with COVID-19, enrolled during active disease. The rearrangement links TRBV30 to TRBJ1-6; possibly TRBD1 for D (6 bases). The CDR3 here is CAGRGTSPSPLHF. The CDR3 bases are TGTGCCGGGAGGGGGACATCTCCTTCACCCCTCCACTTT.